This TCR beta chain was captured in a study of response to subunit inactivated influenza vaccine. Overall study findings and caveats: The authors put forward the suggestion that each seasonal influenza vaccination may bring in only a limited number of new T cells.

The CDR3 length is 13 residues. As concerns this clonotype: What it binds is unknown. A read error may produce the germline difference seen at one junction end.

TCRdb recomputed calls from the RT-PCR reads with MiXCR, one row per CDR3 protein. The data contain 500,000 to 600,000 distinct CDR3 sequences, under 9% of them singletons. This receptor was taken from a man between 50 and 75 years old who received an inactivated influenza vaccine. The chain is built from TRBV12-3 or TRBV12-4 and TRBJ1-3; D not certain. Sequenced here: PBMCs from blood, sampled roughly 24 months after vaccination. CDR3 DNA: TGTGCCAGCAGTCCAGTCCCTGGAAACACCACATATTTT. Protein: CASSPVPGNTTYF.